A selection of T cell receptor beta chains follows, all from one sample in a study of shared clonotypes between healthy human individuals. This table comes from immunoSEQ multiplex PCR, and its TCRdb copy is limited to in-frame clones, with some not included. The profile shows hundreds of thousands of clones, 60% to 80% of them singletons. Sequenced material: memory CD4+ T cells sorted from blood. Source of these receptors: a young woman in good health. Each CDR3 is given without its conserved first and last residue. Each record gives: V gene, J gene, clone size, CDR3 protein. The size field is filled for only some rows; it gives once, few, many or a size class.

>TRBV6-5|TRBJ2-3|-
ASKTSGWTDTQY
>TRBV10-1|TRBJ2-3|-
ASSLTPGDTDTQY
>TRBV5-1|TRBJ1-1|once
ASRRTLGKNTEAF
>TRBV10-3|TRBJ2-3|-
AISDSRNTQY
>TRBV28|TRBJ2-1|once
ASSPSGASGHNEQF
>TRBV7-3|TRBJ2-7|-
ASSLNGREQY
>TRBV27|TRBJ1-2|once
ASSLRGRGYT
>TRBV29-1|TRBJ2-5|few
SVRKAVSGREIETQY
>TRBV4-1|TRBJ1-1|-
ASSASTGNTEAF
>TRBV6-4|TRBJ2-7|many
ASSQEGGGQSSYEQY
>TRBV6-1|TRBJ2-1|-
ASSIQEQYNEQF
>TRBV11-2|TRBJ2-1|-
ASSLTGQGLGEQF
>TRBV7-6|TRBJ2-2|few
ASSKRSDGGELF
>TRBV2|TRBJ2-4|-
ASMGQGNIQY
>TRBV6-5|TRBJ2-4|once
ATFDPPAGKNIQY
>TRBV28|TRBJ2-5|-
ASSRQGGLTETQY
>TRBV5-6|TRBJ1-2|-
ASSSRAYGYT
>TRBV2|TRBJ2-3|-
ASSVSGGPGATDTQY
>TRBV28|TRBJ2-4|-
ASSLGHTLAKNIQY
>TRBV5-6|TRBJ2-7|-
ASSRTGSLSYEQY
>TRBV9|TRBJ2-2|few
ASNRQGTGELF
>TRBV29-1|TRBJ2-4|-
SVEDNPRNIQY
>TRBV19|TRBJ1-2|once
ASRGGQDYFSNYGYT
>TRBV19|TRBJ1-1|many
ASSRWDRGISSTEAF
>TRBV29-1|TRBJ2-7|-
SVDRGPSSYEQY
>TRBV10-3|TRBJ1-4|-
AISGGLATNEKLF
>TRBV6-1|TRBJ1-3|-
ASSEAWTGGALSGNTIY